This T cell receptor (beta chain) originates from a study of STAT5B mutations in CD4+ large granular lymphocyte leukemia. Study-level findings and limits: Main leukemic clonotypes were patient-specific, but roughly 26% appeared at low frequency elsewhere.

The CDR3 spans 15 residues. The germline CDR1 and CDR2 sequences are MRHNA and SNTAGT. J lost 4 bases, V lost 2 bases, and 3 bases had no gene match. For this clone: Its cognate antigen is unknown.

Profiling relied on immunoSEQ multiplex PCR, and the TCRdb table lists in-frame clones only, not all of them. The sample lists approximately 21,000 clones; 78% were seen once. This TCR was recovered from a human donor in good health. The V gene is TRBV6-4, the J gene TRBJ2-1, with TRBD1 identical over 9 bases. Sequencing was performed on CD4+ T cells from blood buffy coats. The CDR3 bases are TGTGCCAGCAGTGACGGACAGGGGATGTACAATGAGCAGTTCTTC. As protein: CASSDGQGMYNEQFF.